A selection of T cell receptor beta chains follows, all from one sample in a study of T cells in Graves' hyperthyroidism and ophthalmopathy. MiXCR, run by TCRdb on the multiplex PCR reads, gives a single entry per CDR3 protein. The table includes about 640,000 distinct CDR3 sequences, roughly 15% detected once. Sequenced input: blood. These receptors came from a woman aged 45 to 65 with Graves' ophthalmopathy. Both conserved end residues are part of each CDR3. D genes are given only for firm matches. For some rows the clone size is stated as once, few or many, or as a class when expanded; others skip it.

J: TRBJ2-2
size: few
D: NA
V: TRBV11-3
CDR3: CASSFQGRSGELFF
DNA: TGTGCCAGCAGCTTCCAGGGAAGGTCCGGGGAGCTGTTTTTT

J: TRBJ2-5
size: many
D: TRBD2
V: TRBV12-3/TRBV12-4
CDR3: CASSLERLAGRLATGETQYF
DNA: TGTGCCAGCAGTTTAGAACGCCTTGCAGGAAGACTAGCGACCGGGGAGACCCAGTACTTC

J: TRBJ2-3
size: many
D: NA
V: TRBV11-2
CDR3: CASSPGTLADTQYF
DNA: TGTGCCAGCAGCCCGGGGACTCTGGCAGATACGCAGTATTTT

J: TRBJ2-1
size: many
D: NA
V: TRBV12-3/TRBV12-4
CDR3: CASSFGRPSFEQFF
DNA: TGTGCCAGCAGTTTTGGTAGGCCCTCCTTTGAGCAGTTCTTC

J: TRBJ2-5
size: many
D: TRBD2
V: TRBV7-3
CDR3: CASSQGLAGGSGETQYF
DNA: TGTGCCAGCAGCCAGGGACTAGCGGGAGGGAGTGGAGAGACCCAGTACTTC

J: TRBJ1-4
size: many
D: TRBD1
V: TRBV12-3/TRBV12-4
CDR3: CASTRPDRNEKLFF
DNA: TGTGCCAGCACGCGACCGGACAGGAATGAAAAACTGTTTTTT

J: TRBJ1-1
size: many
D: NA
V: TRBV3-1
CDR3: CASSQDRQFGAFF
DNA: TGTGCCAGCAGCCAAGATCGACAGTTCGGAGCTTTCTTT

J: TRBJ2-2
size: few
D: NA
V: TRBV7-9
CDR3: CASSLAAGMGDGELFF
DNA: TGTGCCAGCAGCTTAGCTGCCGGGATGGGTGACGGGGAGCTGTTTTTT

J: TRBJ2-1
size: many
D: TRBD2
V: TRBV6-2/TRBV6-3
CDR3: CASSGLARNEQFF
DNA: TGTGCCAGCAGTGGACTAGCGAGGAATGAGCAGTTCTTC

J: TRBJ2-5
size: NA
D: TRBD1
V: TRBV10-3
CDR3: CAIRDDRGETQYF
DNA: TGTGCCATCAGGGACGACAGGGGAGAGACCCAGTACTTC

J: TRBJ2-2
size: many
D: TRBD2
V: TRBV3-1
CDR3: CASSQGTSGTTGELFF
DNA: TGTGCCAGCAGCCAAGGGACTAGCGGGACCACCGGGGAGCTGTTTTTT

J: TRBJ2-1
size: many
D: NA
V: TRBV30
CDR3: CAWAAGLTNEQFF
DNA: TGTGCCTGGGCTGCGGGACTCACCAATGAGCAGTTCTTC

J: TRBJ2-1
size: many
D: TRBD2
V: TRBV7-3
CDR3: CASSVLAGGINEQFF
DNA: TGTGCCAGCAGCGTGCTAGCGGGAGGGATCAATGAGCAGTTCTTC

J: TRBJ2-7
size: few
D: TRBD1
V: TRBV4-1
CDR3: CASSQVTGGSSYEQYF
DNA: TGCGCCAGCAGCCAAGTTACAGGGGGAAGCTCCTACGAGCAGTACTTC

J: TRBJ2-1
size: NA
D: NA
V: TRBV4-3
CDR3: CASSQDQGYNEQFF
DNA: TGCGCCAGCAGCCAAGATCAGGGTTACAATGAGCAGTTCTTC